The following is a T cell receptor beta chain sequence with its context. The clone's antigen remains unknown. The sample holds no much larger clone one base away, and base qualities are not on file. Library preparation used the immunoSEQ multiplex PCR assay. In the original analysis: A statistical classification framework was built for diagnosing cytomegalovirus status from the catalog of TCR beta chain sequences. Entries here come from immuneACCESS through TCRdb and include only in-frame sequences with V and J called. Some clones fail to appear in such tables; in the studies checked, an unresolved V gene covers under half of the shortfall, and the cause of the remainder is unknown. That table supplies the V and J calls and clone size; D and trimming were determined from the DNA. The sample profile shows approximately 56,000 clones; around nine tenths of them were found once. 0.95% to 1.3% of the sample comes from the top ten.

The source of the sample is a study of cytomegalovirus exposure and HLA in healthy donors (TCRdb year 2017). Some background on the complete study: A later analysis indicated that the roughly 120 validation repertoires were generated on the platform also employed for the 700 or so repertoires of the first cohort. The aim of the study was to test whether cataloging public T cell receptors could identify signatures of past pathogen exposure. In addition to the first cohort of 666 subjects, a separate validation cohort of 130 or so different subjects was used. High-throughput TCR immunosequencing, statistical association of individual TCRs with disease status, and machine learning were combined to predict cytomegalovirus infection status. What the research found in general, with its limitations: In vitro tests confirmed that a few of the cytomegalovirus-associated TCR beta chains recognize cytomegalovirus antigens. The authors suggested that the approach could potentially be extended to other disease states and immunological phenotypes. Subsequent analysis determined that TCRs grouped into clusters in the first cohort also showed a tendency toward co-occurrence across the 130 or so validation repertoires, and roughly 95% of cluster scores exceeded 0. The study gave a list of about 150 TCR beta chains associated with cytomegalovirus. A later analysis had no HLA typing for the validation cohort, so co-occurrence there was scored across all 110 or so repertoires. In both the original and validation cohorts, the classifier was reported to diagnose cytomegalovirus status with high specificity and sensitivity. Most TCR sequences were seen in very few donors, while some public TCRs were found in many individuals.

Separate from the roughly 650-subject first cohort, the validation cohort of 120 subjects was the group to which the donors belonged. The germline V end is reduced by 2 bases and the J end by 1 base; junction bases left unmatched: 3. Taken from the germline V gene, the CDR1 and CDR2 loops are LGHNA and YSLEER. The CDR3 runs 17 amino acids, cysteine and phenylalanine included. Just the 51-base CDR3 DNA is kept, in frame starting at base 1. This TCR derives from a man aged 18 to 30 in good health and CMV-seronegative. This sequence uses TRBV4-3 and TRBJ2-1; 12 bases in the middle match TRBD2. Sample: PBMCs. The CDR3 here reads CASSQYGLAGSYNEQFF. The sequenced DNA: TGCGCCAGCAGCCAATACGGACTAGCGGGGTCCTACAATGAGCAGTTCTTC.